The clone carrying this T cell receptor (beta chain) has more than one count but fewer than ten. Per the study methods: Amplification from reference gene primers served as the basis for estimated nucleated cell counts. Measured with immunoSEQ multiplex PCR; TCRdb has only the in-frame clones, and not every one. V and J calls and clone size are given by that table; D and trimming were obtained from the DNA. The repertoire holds approximately 360,000 clones, around 90% seen once, with 6.5% to 7% in the top ten. These data come from a study of blood T cell repertoires in COVID-19. Study as a whole: The United States, Italy and Spain supplied acute and convalescent COVID-19 samples. PBMCs, B-cell-depleted T cells, or T cells were the source of the cDNA or gDNA that made up the material.

This TCR came from a man aged 18 to 30 with active or convalescent COVID-19. The sample taken for sequencing was peripheral blood.

The CDR3 here is CASSQGGLAGATDTQYF. In DNA form, the CDR3 reads TGCGCCAGCAGCCAGGGCGGACTAGCGGGAGCCACAGATACGCAGTATTTT. The J gene is TRBJ2-3, the V gene TRBV4-3; 13 bases fit TRBD2. Germline lookup yields CDR1 LGHNA and CDR2 YSLEER. The CDR3 covers 17 residues. Unmatched junction bases numbered 5, after V lost 3 bases and J lost 2 bases.